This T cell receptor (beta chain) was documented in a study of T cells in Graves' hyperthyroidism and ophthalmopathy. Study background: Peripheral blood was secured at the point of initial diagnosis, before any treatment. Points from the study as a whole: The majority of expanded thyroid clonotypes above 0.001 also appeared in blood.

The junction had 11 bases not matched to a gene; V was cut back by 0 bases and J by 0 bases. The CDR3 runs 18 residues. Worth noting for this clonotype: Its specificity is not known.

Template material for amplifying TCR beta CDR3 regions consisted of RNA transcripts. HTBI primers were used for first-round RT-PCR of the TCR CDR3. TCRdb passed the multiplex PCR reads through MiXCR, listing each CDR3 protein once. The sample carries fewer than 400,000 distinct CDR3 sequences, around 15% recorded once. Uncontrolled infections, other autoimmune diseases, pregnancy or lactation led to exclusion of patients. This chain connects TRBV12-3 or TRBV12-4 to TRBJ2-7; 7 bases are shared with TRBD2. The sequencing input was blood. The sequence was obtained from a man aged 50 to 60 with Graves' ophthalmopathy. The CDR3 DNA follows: TGTGCCAGCAGTTTAGCGGGAGGGCTCGTTGGGAGCTCCTACGAGCAGTACTTC. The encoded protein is CASSLAGGLVGSSYEQYF.